Here is one TCR beta chain with its context. Per the original data handling: Estimated nucleated cell counts came from reference gene primer amplification. The assay was immunoSEQ multiplex PCR, and TCRdb's table has in-frame clones only and misses some. V, J and clone size derive from that table, while D and trimming were established from the DNA sequence. The sample has around 150,000 clones; approximately 86% are singletons. The CDR3 has 15 residues. Germline lookup yields CDR1 LNHDA and CDR2 SQIVND (reference sequence). After removal of 4 bases from V and 2 bases from J, the junction contained 7 bases not matched to a gene. This record comes from a study of blood T cell repertoires in COVID-19.

The chain links TRBV19 to TRBJ2-7; 8 nucleotides align to TRBD1. Input material: PBMCs or T cells enriched from blood (not recorded which). This TCR derives from a woman aged 40-49 years who had recovered from COVID-19. Written as DNA, the CDR3 is TGTGCCAGTAGTACCCGCCGGGACAGGCCCTACGAGCAGTACTTC. Encoded protein: CASSTRRDRPYEQYF.